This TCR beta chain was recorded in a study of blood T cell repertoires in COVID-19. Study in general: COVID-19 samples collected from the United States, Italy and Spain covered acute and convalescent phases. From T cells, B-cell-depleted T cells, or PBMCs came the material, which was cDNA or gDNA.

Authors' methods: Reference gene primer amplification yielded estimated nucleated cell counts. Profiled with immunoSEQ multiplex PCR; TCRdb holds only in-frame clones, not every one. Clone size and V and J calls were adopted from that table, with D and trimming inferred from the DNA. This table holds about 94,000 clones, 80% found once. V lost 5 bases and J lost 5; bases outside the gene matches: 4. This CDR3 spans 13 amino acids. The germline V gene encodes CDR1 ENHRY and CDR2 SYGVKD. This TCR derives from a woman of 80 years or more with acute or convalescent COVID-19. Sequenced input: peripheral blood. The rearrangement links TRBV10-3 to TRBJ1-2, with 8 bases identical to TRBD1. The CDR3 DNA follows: TGTGCCATCAGTAGCGGGACAGGATATGGCTACACCTTC. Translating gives CAISSGTGYGYTF.